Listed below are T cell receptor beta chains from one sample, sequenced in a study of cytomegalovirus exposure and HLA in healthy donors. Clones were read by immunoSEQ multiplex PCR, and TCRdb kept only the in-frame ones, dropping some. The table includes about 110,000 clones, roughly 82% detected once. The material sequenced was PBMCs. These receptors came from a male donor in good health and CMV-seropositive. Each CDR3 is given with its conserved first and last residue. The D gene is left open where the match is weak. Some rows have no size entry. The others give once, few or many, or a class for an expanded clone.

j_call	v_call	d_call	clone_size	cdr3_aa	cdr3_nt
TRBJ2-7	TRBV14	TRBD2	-	CASSQGSGLLQLEEQYF	TGTGCCAGCAGCCAAGGGTCGGGACTACTACAACTTGAAGAGCAGTACTTC
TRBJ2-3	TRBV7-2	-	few	CASSPSTDTQYF	TGTGCCAGCAGCCCTAGTACAGATACGCAGTATTTT
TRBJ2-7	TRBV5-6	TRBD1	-	CASRDGQDPYEQYF	TGTGCCAGCAGAGATGGACAGGACCCCTACGAGCAGTACTTC
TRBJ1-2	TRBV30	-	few	CAWTGDDNYGYTF	TGTGCCTGGACAGGCGACGATAACTATGGCTACACCTTC
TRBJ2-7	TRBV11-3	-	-	CASSLRDSYEQYF	TGTGCCAGCAGCTTACGAGACAGCTACGAGCAGTACTTC
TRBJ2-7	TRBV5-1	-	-	CASSEGGVYEQYF	TGCGCCAGCAGCGAAGGGGGGGTCTACGAGCAGTACTTC
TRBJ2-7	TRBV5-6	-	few	CASSSHGAYEQYF	TGTGCCAGCAGCTCCCACGGAGCCTACGAGCAGTACTTC
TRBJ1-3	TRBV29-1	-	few	CSVRGGDGNTIYF	TGCAGCGTCCGAGGGGGGGACGGAAACACCATATATTTT
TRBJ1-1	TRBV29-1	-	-	CSVVGPQVGAFF	TGCAGCGTGGTGGGCCCGCAGGTAGGTGCTTTCTTT
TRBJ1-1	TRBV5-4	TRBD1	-	CASSLTGGVNTEAFF	TGTGCCAGCAGCTTGACAGGGGGCGTGAACACTGAAGCTTTCTTT
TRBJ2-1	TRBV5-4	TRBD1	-	CASSLGQGTADEQFF	TGTGCCAGCAGCTTGGGACAGGGGACCGCTGATGAGCAGTTCTTC
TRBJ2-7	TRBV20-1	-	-	CSASLRYEQYF	TGCAGTGCTTCCCTTCGGTACGAGCAGTACTTC
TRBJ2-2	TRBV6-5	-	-	CASSFLIDTNTGELFF	TGTGCCAGCAGTTTCCTCATAGATACTAACACCGGGGAGCTGTTTTTT
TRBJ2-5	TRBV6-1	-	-	CASRKQGQETQYF	TGTGCCAGCAGGAAACAGGGTCAAGAGACCCAGTACTTC
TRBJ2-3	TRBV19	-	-	CASTPDLPYTDTQYF	TGTGCCAGTACCCCGGACTTACCTTACACAGATACGCAGTATTTT
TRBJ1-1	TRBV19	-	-	CASSIALNTEAFF	TGTGCCAGTAGTATAGCCCTTAACACTGAAGCTTTCTTT
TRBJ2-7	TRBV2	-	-	CASSDGNTGNF	TGTGCCAGCAGTGATGGTAACACCGGGAATTTC
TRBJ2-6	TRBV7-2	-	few	CASSAPGWSSGANVLTF	TGTGCCAGCAGCGCACCCGGGTGGTCCTCTGGGGCCAACGTCCTGACTTTC
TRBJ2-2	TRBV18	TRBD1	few	CASSLQNTGGSTGELFF	TGTGCCAGCTCTCTACAGAACACAGGGGGGAGCACCGGGGAGCTGTTTTTT
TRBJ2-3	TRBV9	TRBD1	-	CASSLFTGADTQYF	TGTGCCAGCAGCCTATTTACAGGGGCAGATACGCAGTATTTT
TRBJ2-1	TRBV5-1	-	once	CASSLLPDEQFF	TGCGCCAGCAGCCTACTTCCCGATGAGCAGTTCTTC
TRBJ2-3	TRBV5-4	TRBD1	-	CASSLSGGRTDTQYF	TGTGCCAGCAGCTTGTCAGGGGGTAGGACAGATACGCAGTATTTT
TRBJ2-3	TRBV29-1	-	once	CSVPVRRLSTDTQYF	TGCAGCGTCCCCGTACGGAGGCTGTCCACAGATACGCAGTATTTT
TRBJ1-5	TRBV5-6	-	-	CASSSGQYSNQPQNF	TGTGCCAGCAGCTCAGGACAGTATAGCAATCAGCCCCAGAATTTT
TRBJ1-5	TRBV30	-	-	CAWSEGLRQPQNF	TGTGCCTGGAGTGAGGGGTTACGGCAGCCCCAGAATTTT
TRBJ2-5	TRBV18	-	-	CASSPSPHQGRETQYF	TGTGCCAGCTCACCAAGTCCACACCAGGGTAGGGAGACCCAGTACTTC
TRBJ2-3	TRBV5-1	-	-	CASSFLSSSTDTQYF	TGCGCCAGCAGCTTTCTCTCTTCTAGCACAGATACGCAGTATTTT
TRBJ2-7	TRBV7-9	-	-	CASDGLDYEQYF	TGTGCCAGCGATGGGCTGGACTACGAGCAGTACTTC
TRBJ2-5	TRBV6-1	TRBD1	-	CASRRDRGETQYF	TGTGCCAGCAGGAGGGACAGGGGTGAGACCCAGTACTTC
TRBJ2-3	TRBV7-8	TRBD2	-	CASSRTSVGTDTQYF	TGTGCCAGCAGCAGGACTAGTGTTGGCACAGATACGCAGTATTTT
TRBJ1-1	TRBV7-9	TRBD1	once	CASSNRGNTEAFF	TGTGCCAGCAGCAACAGGGGGAACACTGAAGCTTTCTTT
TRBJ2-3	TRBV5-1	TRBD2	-	CASSQNPLATSTDTQYF	TGCGCCAGCAGCCAGAACCCACTAGCGACTAGCACAGATACGCAGTATTTT
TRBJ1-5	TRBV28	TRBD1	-	CASSLSTGVIRPQHF	TGTGCCAGCAGTTTATCGACAGGGGTAATCCGGCCCCAGCATTTT
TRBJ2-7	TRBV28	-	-	CASSLMGAPREQYF	TGTGCCAGCAGTTTGATGGGGGCGCCCCGCGAGCAGTACTTC
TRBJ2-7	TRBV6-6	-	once	CASSFTTRDKNYEQYF	TGTGCCAGCAGTTTCACAACTCGGGACAAAAACTACGAGCAGTACTTC
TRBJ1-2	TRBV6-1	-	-	CASSPSVTNYGYPF	TGTGCCAGCAGTCCGTCAGTTACTAACTATGGCTACCCCTTC
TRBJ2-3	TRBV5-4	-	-	CASSLVVVADTQYF	TGTGCCAGCAGCTTGGTGGTAGTTGCAGATACGCAGTATTTT
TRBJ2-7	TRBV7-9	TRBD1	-	CASSSGQGVPYEQYF	TGTGCCAGCAGCTCCGGACAGGGGGTGCCCTACGAGCAGTACTTC
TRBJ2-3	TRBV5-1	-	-	CASSRDSGTDTQYF	TGCGCCAGCAGCCGGGACTCTGGCACAGATACGCAGTATTTT
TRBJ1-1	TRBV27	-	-	CASSLSPWQDMNTEAFF	TGTGCCAGCAGTTTATCCCCGTGGCAGGACATGAACACTGAAGCTTTCTTT
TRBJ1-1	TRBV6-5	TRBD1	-	CASSDRADHTEAFF	TGTGCCAGCAGTGACAGGGCGGACCACACTGAAGCTTTCTTT
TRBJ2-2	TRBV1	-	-	CTSSHQGREREGSGELFF	TGCACCAGCAGCCATCAGGGTAGGGAGCGGGAAGGTTCCGGGGAGCTGTTTTTT
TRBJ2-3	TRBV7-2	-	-	CASSYQSTDTQYF	TGTGCCAGCAGCTATCAGTCCACAGATACGCAGTATTTT